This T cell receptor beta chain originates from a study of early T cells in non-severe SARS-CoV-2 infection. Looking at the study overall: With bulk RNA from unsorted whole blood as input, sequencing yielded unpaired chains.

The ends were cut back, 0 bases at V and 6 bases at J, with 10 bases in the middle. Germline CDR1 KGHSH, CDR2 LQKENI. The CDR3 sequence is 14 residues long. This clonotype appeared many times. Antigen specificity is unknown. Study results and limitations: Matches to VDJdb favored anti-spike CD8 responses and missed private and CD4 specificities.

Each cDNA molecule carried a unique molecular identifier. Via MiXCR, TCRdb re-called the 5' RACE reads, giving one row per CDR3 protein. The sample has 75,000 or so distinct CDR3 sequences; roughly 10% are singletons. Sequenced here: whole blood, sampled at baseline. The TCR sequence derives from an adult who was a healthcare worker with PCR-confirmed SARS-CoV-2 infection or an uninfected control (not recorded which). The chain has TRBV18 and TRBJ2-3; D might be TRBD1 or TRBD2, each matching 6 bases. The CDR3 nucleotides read TGTGCCAGCTCACCACCGAGGGGGAGGGATACGCAGTATTTT. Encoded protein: CASSPPRGRDTQYF.